This T cell receptor beta chain was retrieved from a study of response to subunit inactivated influenza vaccine. TCRdb analysed the RT-PCR reads with MiXCR anew, one entry per CDR3 protein. The sample has about 540,000 distinct CDR3 sequences; approximately 20% are singletons. The CDR3 is 12 residues long. Trimming stripped 6 bases from V and 6 bases from J, with 10 bases between. CDR1 and CDR2 (germline): MDHEN, SYDVKM. The same data also contributed to another study, on T cells expressing NK-cell markers. From that report: TCR beta libraries carry UMIs added by 5'RACE template switching. Four donors showed these clonotypes also leading the CD3+CD56-NKG2C+ fraction.

This sequence originates from a man in his forties or fifties who received an inactivated influenza vaccine. The V call is TRBV28, the J call TRBJ2-3, with no clear D. The sample here was CD4+ T cells sorted from PBMCs, taken 12 days after vaccination. The CDR3 DNA follows: TGTGCCAGCAGCCCCCCGGTGGATACGCAGTATTTT. Its protein product is CASSPPVDTQYF.